This T cell receptor (beta chain) was documented in a study of early T cells in non-severe SARS-CoV-2 infection. Background on the study: Unsorted whole-blood RNA was sequenced in bulk, leaving chains unpaired. Study results and limitations: VDJdb matching skewed toward anti-spike CD8 responses, missing private and CD4 specificities.

CDR3 size: 18 residues. Per the germline V gene, CDR1 is SNHLY and CDR2 is FYNNEI. The ends were cut back, 5 bases at V and 2 bases at J, with 24 bases in the middle. Each cDNA molecule carried a unique molecular identifier. TCRdb re-called the 5' RACE reads with MiXCR, one entry per CDR3 protein. The repertoire has some 100,000 distinct CDR3 sequences, over 12% of them found once; the top ten carry 0.5% to 0.75%. This clonotype came up a few times. No antigen is known for it. The chain employs TRBV2 and TRBJ2-5; the D gene is possibly TRBD1 (6 bases). Material for sequencing was whole blood. This TCR came from an adult who was a healthcare worker with PCR-confirmed SARS-CoV-2 infection or an uninfected control (not recorded which). The DNA for the CDR3 is TGTGCCAGCAGTAAAAGGGGTTTCGAGGGGGACCGACAAGAGACCCAGTACTTC. Amino acids: CASSKRGFEGDRQETQYF.